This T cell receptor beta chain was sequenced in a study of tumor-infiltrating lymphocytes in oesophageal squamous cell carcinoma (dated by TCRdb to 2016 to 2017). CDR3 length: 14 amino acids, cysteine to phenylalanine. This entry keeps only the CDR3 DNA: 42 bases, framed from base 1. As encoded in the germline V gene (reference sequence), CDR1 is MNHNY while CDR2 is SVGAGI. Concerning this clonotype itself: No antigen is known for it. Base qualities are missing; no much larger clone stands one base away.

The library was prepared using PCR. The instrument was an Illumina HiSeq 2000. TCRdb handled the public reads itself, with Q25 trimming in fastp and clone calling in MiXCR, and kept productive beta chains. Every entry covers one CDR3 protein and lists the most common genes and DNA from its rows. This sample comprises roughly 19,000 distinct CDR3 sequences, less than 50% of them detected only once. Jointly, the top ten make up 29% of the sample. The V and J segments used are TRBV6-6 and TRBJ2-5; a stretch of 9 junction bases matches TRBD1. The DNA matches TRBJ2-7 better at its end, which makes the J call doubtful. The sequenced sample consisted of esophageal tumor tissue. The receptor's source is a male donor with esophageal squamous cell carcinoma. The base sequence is TGTGCCAGCAATACCGGGACAGGGTCCTACGAGCAGTACTTC. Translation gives CASNTGTGSYEQYF.